One and the same sample provided the 26 T cell receptor beta chains below, sequenced in a study of T-cell memory formation after mild COVID-19. TCRdb ran MiXCR on the 5' RACE reads and lists one entry per CDR3 protein. The profile covers about 260,000 distinct CDR3 sequences, with under 8.5% appearing a single time and around a fifth taken by the ten largest. Material: PBMCs or a T cell subset sorted from them (not recorded which). These receptor sequences come from a man aged 18 to 30 who had mild COVID-19 (a few samples of this study predate the infection). Cell type and time point are not known.

This clonotype was seen only a few times. The chain employs TRBV12-3 or TRBV12-4 and TRBJ2-5, with D hard to call. V lost 7 bases and J lost 5, with 11 bases in between. The CDR3 is 12 amino acids. DNA of the CDR3: TGTGCCAGCACCCTCGGATGGGAGACCCAGTACTTC. As protein: CASTLGWETQYF.

This clonotype has a handful of counts. This chain joins TRBV6-2 or TRBV6-3 and TRBJ2-3; 8 bases fit TRBD2. Trimming at V came to 10 bases and at J to 13 bases, leaving 10 bases not matched to a gene. From germline, CDR1 is MNHEY and CDR2 SVGEGT. The CDR3 consists of 11 residues. The CDR3: CATLRGGREYF. CDR3 nucleotide sequence: TGTGCCACCCTCCGGGGGGGCCGGGAGTATTTT.

The sample holds a few counts of this clonotype. This chain uses TRBV19 with TRBJ2-1; D gene ambiguous. Germline V gene sequence: CDR1 LNHDA, CDR2 SQIVND (reference sequence). Trimming cost V 2 bases and J 3 bases, with 5 bases left between them. The CDR3 runs to 13 residues. The CDR3 DNA sequence: TGTGCCAGTAGTATATTAGGCTACAATGAGCAGTTCTTC. Translated: CASSILGYNEQFF.

This chain uses TRBV20-1 with TRBJ1-5; 7 bases are shared with TRBD1. V gave up 0 bases and J gave up 5 bases; unmatched junction bases: 10. The germline V gene encodes CDR1 DFQATT and CDR2 SNEGSKA (reference sequence). This CDR3 has 16 residues. In nucleotides, the CDR3 is TGCAGTGCTAGAGACCCGGCCACAGGGGCGTATCAGCCCCAGCATTTT. It is translated as CSARDPATGAYQPQHF.

This clonotype was seen ten or more times. The V and J genes are TRBV5-1 and TRBJ1-1; possible D gene TRBD1, 6 bases. Per germline, CDR1 SGHRS and CDR2 YFSETQ. Trimming shortened V by 3 bases and J by 1 base, and 10 bases separated the two germline ends. The CDR3 runs 14 residues. CDR3 DNA: TGCGCCAGCAGCTCCGGACAGCCGAACACTGAAGCTTTCTTT. This sequence encodes CASSSGQPNTEAFF.

This clonotype was detected only a few times. The J gene is TRBJ2-2, the V gene TRBV9, with D hard to call. V lost 1 base to trimming and J lost 4 bases, with 2 bases between them. The germline gives CDR1 SGDLS, CDR2 YYNGEE. The CDR3 is made up of 12 amino acids. The CDR3 bases are TGTGCCAGCAGCGTACCCACCGGGGAGCTGTTTTTT. This translates into CASSVPTGELFF.

This clonotype was detected a few times. This rearrangement joins TRBV18 to TRBJ1-6; tentative D call: TRBD1 (5 bases). This CDR3 has 12 residues. V was pared by 3 bases and J by 11 bases, with 8 bases between. Germline V gives CDR1 KGHSH, CDR2 LQKENI. The CDR3 nucleotides are TGTGCCAGCTCACCCCAGGGTCCACCCCTCCACTTT. This codes for CASSPQGPPLHF.

Only a few counts were recorded for this clonotype. V gene TRBV29-1 combines with J gene TRBJ1-4; D uncertain. The CDR3 runs to 13 residues. V was clipped by 4 bases and J by 7 bases, with 13 bases between them. The germline gives CDR1 SQVTM, CDR2 ANQGSEA. As DNA, the CDR3 is TGCAGCGTTGTATGGGATTGGGCTGAAAAACTGTTTTTT. Translating it yields CSVVWDWAEKLFF. The full variable domain, in which reference TRBV29-1 and TRBJ1-4 provide the parts outside the CDR3, is SAVISQKPSRDICQRGTSLTIQCQVDSQVTMMFWYRQQPGQSLTLIATANQGSEATYESGFVIDKFPISRPNLTFSTLTVSNMSPEDSSIYLCSVVWDWAEKLFFGSGTQLSVL.

This clonotype came up many times. The chain joins TRBV5-6 to TRBJ1-1, with 9 bases fitting TRBD1. CDR3 length: 15 amino acids. J lost 11 bases, V lost 0 bases, and 11 bases had no gene match. The germline CDR1 and CDR2 sequences are SGHDT and YYEEEE. In DNA, the CDR3 is TGTGCCAGCAGCTTGGTTGTTGGGGACAGGGAAGTTGCTTTCTTT. This translates into CASSLVVGDREVAFF.

The V gene is TRBV14, the J gene TRBJ1-3; unclear D gene. CDR3 length: 15 residues. From germline, CDR1 is SGHDN and CDR2 FVKESK. V was pared by 4 bases and J by 1 base, with 11 bases between. This chain's CDR3 is CASSPRPGSGNTIYF. The DNA for the CDR3 is TGTGCCAGCAGCCCTCGACCGGGGTCTGGAAACACCATATATTTT.

This clonotype was observed a few times. The chain recombines TRBV19 with TRBJ2-1; possible D gene TRBD1, 6 bases. The CDR3 is made up of 15 amino acids. The germline CDR1 and CDR2 sequences are LNHDA and SQIVND (reference sequence). V dropped 1 base and J dropped 0 bases, with 7 bases sitting between them. The CDR3 region is CASSIGQVSYNEQFF. In DNA form, the CDR3 reads TGTGCCAGTAGTATAGGACAGGTCTCCTACAATGAGCAGTTCTTC.

This clonotype was recorded a few times. This chain connects TRBV4-1 to TRBJ1-4; the D is unclear. Per the germline V gene, CDR1 is MGHRA and CDR2 is YSYEKL. V lost 0 bases to trimming and J lost 6 bases, with 14 bases between them. The CDR3 is 16 residues long. Here the CDR3 reads CASSQDWTALYEKLFF. Written as DNA, the CDR3 is TGCGCCAGCAGCCAAGATTGGACGGCTCTTTATGAAAAACTGTTTTTT.

The V call is TRBV6-2 or TRBV6-3, the J call TRBJ2-1; D remains unclear. This CDR3 spans 12 amino acids. Germline CDR1 is MNHEY and CDR2 is SVGEGT. V was pared by 4 bases and J by 3 bases, with 4 bases between. The CDR3 nucleotides are TGTGCCAGCAGTTGGGGCTACAATGAGCAGTTCTTC. Translation: CASSWGYNEQFF.

This clonotype came up a few times. The chain combines TRBV6-1 with TRBJ1-1; D remains ambiguous. Germline assignment: CDR1 MNHNS and CDR2 SASEGT. Trimming left V 6 bases short and J 1 base short, with 12 bases between. The CDR3 is 14 amino acids. CDR3 protein: CASRLGRWNTEAFF. CDR3 bases: TGTGCCAGCAGATTAGGACGGTGGAACACTGAAGCTTTCTTT.

This clonotype was counted ten times or more. V usage is TRBV9 and J usage is TRBJ2-5, with 8 bases matching TRBD1. The CDR3 is made up of 14 amino acids. Per germline, CDR1 SGDLS and CDR2 YYNGEE. V lost 3 bases to trimming and J lost 4 bases; unmatched junction nucleotides: 5. CDR3 in amino acids: CASSADRGGETQYF. The CDR3 region has the DNA TGTGCCAGCAGCGCAGACAGGGGTGGAGAGACCCAGTACTTC.

J is TRBJ1-2 and V is TRBV9; no clear D. The CDR3 is 16 amino acids. With 4 bases removed from V and 4 bases from J, the gap between germline ends came to 20 bases. CDR1 and CDR2 (germline): SGDLS, YYNGEE. This chain's CDR3 is CASSPRFPTSPYGYTF. In DNA form, the CDR3 reads TGTGCCAGCAGCCCGCGTTTTCCCACGAGTCCCTATGGCTACACCTTC.

In its sample, this clonotype was seen a few times. The rearrangement links TRBV4-3 to TRBJ1-2, with D perhaps matching TRBD1 (6 bases). CDR1 and CDR2 from the germline V gene are LGHNA and YSLEER. This CDR3 has 14 residues. V was pared by 0 bases and J by 4 bases, with 9 bases between. CDR3: CASSQDWGPYGYTF. For the CDR3, the DNA is TGCGCCAGCAGCCAAGATTGGGGGCCCTATGGCTACACCTTC.

The rearrangement uses TRBV19 and TRBJ1-3; D is uncertain. CDR1 LNHDA and CDR2 SQIVND come from the germline V gene (reference sequence). Trimming took off 8 bases at V and 0 bases at J, with 17 bases between the two ends. The CDR3 is 16 amino acids. The CDR3 bases are TGTGCCAGTCACGCACGGTTCTCAAACTCTGGAAACACCATATATTTT. Amino acids: CASHARFSNSGNTIYF.

The V call is TRBV2, the J call TRBJ2-3; TRBD2 is a possible D gene (5 bases). The CDR3 length is 13 residues. From germline, CDR1 is SNHLY and CDR2 FYNNEI. The ends were cut back, 10 bases at V and 2 bases at J, with 13 bases in the middle. The CDR3, as DNA: TGTGCCATCTCGCCACTAGTCACAGATACGCAGTATTTT. Translating gives CAISPLVTDTQYF.

This clonotype came up a few times. The rearrangement links TRBV10-3 to TRBJ1-6; D perhaps matches TRBD1 (5 bases). Deletions cut 3 bases from V and 5 bases from J, with 8 bases between. The CDR3 runs to 14 residues. The V gene's germline CDR1 is ENHRY and CDR2 SYGVKD. The CDR3 DNA reads as TGTGCCATCAGTGATGGGGGGAATAATTCACCCCTCCACTTT. The encoded protein is CAISDGGNNSPLHF.

This clonotype was recorded at least ten times. The V call is TRBV20-1, the J call TRBJ2-7, with 7 bases fitting TRBD1. With 0 bases clipped from V and 3 bases from J, the junction kept 2 bases outside the gene matches. CDR3 length: 13 amino acids. Germline V gene sequence: CDR1 DFQATT, CDR2 SNEGSKA (reference sequence). The CDR3 region has the DNA TGCAGTGCTAGAGATTCAGGGGGCTACGAGCAGTACTTC. Residues: CSARDSGGYEQYF.

This clonotype was detected a few times. The rearrangement joins TRBV28 to TRBJ1-5; D uncertain. V lost 7 bases and J 0 bases, leaving 19 bases between the germline ends. The length of the CDR3 is 17 residues. CDR1 MDHEN and CDR2 SYDVKM come from the germline V gene. In DNA form, the CDR3 reads TGTGCCAGCATCGAAGGCACGGCAGAAGGTAGCAATCAGCCCCAGCATTTT. This sequence encodes CASIEGTAEGSNQPQHF.

A few counts support this clonotype. The chain links TRBV3-1 to TRBJ2-7; D gene uncertain. Deletions cut 2 bases from V and 1 base from J, with 12 bases between. The germline gives CDR1 LGHDT, CDR2 YNNKEL (reference sequence). CDR3 length: 15 amino acids. Here the CDR3 reads CASSQKVHLSYEQYF. CDR3 nucleotides: TGTGCCAGCAGCCAAAAGGTACATCTATCCTACGAGCAGTACTTC.

This clonotype came up a few times. The rearrangement joins TRBV3-1 to TRBJ2-5; 9 positions agree with TRBD1. The CDR3 is 14 amino acids. V shed 4 bases, J shed 4 bases, and the junction held 4 bases outside the gene matches. Germline lookup yields CDR1 LGHDT and CDR2 YNNKEL (reference sequence). The CDR3 coding sequence is TGTGCCAGCAGCCCGACAGGGGGAATAGAGACCCAGTACTTC. This translates into CASSPTGGIETQYF.

At least ten counts were recorded for this clonotype. This sequence joins TRBV11-2 and TRBJ2-5; 8 bases map to TRBD2. The germline V gene encodes CDR1 SGHAT and CDR2 FQNNGV. V lost 1 base to trimming and J lost 4 bases; unmatched junction nucleotides: 8. The CDR3 has 16 amino acids. The CDR3 region is CASSLGGTGGRETQYF. DNA of the CDR3: TGTGCCAGCAGCTTAGGAGGAACGGGGGGGCGAGAGACCCAGTACTTC.

This chain uses TRBV20-1 with TRBJ1-5; D possibly corresponds to TRBD1 (6 bases). The CDR3 is made up of 11 amino acids. Germline CDR1 and CDR2: DFQATT and SNEGSKA (reference sequence). The germline V and J ends were trimmed by 6 bases and 6 bases, with 9 bases remaining between them. CDR3 loop: CSAGGSQPQHF. Here the CDR3 DNA reads TGCAGTGCAGGGGGAAGTCAGCCCCAGCATTTT.